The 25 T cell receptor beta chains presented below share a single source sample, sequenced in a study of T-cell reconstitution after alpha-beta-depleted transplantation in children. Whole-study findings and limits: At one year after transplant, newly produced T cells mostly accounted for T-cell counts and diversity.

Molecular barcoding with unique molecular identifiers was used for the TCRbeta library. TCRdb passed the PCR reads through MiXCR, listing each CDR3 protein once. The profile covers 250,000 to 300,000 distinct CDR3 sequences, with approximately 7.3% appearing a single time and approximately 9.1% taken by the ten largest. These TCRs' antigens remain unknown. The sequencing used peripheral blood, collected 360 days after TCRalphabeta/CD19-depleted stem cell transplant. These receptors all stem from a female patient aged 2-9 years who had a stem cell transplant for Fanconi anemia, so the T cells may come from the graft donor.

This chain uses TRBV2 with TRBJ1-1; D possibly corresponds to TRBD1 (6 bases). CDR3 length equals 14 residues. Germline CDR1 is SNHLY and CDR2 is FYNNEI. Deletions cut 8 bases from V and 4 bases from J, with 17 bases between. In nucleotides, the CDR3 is TGTGCCAGCCGGGGGGCAGGGTGGGGCACTGAAGCTTTCTTT. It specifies CASRGAGWGTEAFF.

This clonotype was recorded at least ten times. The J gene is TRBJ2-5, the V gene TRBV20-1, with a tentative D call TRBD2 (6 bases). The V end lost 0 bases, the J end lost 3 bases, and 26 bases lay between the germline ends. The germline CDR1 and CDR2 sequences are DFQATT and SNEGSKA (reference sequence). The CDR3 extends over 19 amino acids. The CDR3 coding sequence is TGCAGTGCTAGAGATGGACTCTATGAGATTGTGGAGGGGAAAGAGACCCAGTACTTC. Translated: CSARDGLYEIVEGKETQYF.

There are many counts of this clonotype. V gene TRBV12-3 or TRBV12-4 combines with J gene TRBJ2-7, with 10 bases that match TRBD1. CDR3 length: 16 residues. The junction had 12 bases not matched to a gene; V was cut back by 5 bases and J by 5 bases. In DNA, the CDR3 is TGTGCCAGCAGTATCCTCCCGGGGACAGGGGAGGACGAGCAGTACTTC. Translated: CASSILPGTGEDEQYF.

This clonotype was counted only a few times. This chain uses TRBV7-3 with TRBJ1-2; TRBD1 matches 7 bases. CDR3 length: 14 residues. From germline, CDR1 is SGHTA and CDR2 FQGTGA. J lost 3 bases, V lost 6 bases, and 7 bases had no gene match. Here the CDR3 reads CASSSTGRDYGYTF. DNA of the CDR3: TGTGCCAGCAGTTCGACAGGGAGGGACTATGGCTACACCTTC.

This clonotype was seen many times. In nucleotides, the CDR3 is TGTGCCAGCAGTTTAATCGGGGGGGCACGTGAGCAGTTCTTC. This codes for CASSLIGGAREQFF. The chain employs TRBV27 and TRBJ2-1; 8 bases are a match to TRBD2. The CDR3 totals 14 residues. Germline lookup yields CDR1 MNHEY and CDR2 SMNVEV (reference sequence). V trimming: 2 bases; J trimming: 9 bases; junction bases outside the gene matches: 6.

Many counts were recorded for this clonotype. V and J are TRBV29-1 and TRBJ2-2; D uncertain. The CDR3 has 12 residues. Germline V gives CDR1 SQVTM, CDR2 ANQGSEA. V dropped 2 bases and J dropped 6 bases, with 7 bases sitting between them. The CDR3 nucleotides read TGCAGCGTTGAACCGACGCCCGGGGAGCTGTTTTTT. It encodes CSVEPTPGELFF.

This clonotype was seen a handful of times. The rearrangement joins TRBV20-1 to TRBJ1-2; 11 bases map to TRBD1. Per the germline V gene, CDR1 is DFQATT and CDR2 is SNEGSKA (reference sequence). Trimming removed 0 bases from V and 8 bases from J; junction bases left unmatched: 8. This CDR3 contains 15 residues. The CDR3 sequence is CSARDLRDRGLGYTF. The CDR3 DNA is TGCAGTGCTAGAGATCTCCGGGACAGGGGGTTGGGCTACACCTTC.

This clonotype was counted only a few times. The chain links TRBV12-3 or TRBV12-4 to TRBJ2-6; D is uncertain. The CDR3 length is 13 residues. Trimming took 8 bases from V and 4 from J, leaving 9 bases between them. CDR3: CASDSPGANVLTF. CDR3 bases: TGTGCCAGCGACTCCCCGGGGGCCAACGTCCTGACTTTC.

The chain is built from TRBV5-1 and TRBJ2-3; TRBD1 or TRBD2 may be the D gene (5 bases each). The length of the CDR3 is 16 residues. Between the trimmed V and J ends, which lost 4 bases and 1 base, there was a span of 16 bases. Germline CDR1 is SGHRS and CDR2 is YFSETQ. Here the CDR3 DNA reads TGCGCCAGCAGCATCCCCCGGGACGGAGGCACAGATACGCAGTATTTT. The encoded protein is CASSIPRDGGTDTQYF.

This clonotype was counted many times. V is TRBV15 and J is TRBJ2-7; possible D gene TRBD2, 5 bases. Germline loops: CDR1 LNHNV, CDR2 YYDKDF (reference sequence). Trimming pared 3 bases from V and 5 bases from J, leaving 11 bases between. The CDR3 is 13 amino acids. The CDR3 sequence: CATSSPRGDEQYF. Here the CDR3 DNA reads TGTGCCACCAGCAGCCCTCGGGGAGACGAGCAGTACTTC.

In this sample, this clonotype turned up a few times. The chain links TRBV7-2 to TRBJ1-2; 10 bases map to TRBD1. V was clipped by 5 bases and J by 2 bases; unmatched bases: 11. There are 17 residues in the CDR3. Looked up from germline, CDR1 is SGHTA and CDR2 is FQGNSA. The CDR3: CASSDGTGAARNYGYTF. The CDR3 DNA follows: TGTGCCAGCAGCGACGGGACAGGGGCAGCAAGAAACTATGGCTACACCTTC. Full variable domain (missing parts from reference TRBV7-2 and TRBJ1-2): GAGVSQSPSNKVTEKGKDVELRCDPISGHTALYWYRQSLGQGLEFLIYFQGNSAPDKSGLPSDRFSAERTGGSVSTLTIQRTQQEDSAVYLCASSDGTGAARNYGYTFGSGTRLTVV.

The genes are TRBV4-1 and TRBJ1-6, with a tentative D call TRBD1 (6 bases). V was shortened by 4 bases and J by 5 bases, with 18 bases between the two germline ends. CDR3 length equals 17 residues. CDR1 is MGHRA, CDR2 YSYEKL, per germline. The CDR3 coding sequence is TGCGCCAGCAGCCGCCTGCCAGGGGAAGGGGATAATTCACCCCTCCACTTT. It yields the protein CASSRLPGEGDNSPLHF.

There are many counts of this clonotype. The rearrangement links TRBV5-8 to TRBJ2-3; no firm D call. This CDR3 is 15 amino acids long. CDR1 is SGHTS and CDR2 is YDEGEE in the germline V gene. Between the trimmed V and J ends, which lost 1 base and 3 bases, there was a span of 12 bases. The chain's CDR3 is CASSLTDPLTDTQYF. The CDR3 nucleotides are TGTGCCAGCAGCTTGACAGATCCCCTAACAGATACGCAGTATTTT.

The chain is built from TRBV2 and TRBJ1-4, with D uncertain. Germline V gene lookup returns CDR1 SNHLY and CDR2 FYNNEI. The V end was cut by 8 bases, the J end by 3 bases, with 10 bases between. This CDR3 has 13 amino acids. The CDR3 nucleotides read TGTGCCAGCCACGGACTGGCTAATGAAAAACTGTTTTTT. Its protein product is CASHGLANEKLFF.

CDR3 in DNA: TGTGCCAGCAGCTTCCCGGGACGGATCATGAACACTGAAGCTTTCTTT. Encoded protein: CASSFPGRIMNTEAFF. The gene calls are TRBV11-2 and TRBJ1-1; maybe TRBD1 (5 bases). The CDR3 spans 16 residues. Deletions cut 3 bases from V and 0 bases from J, with 14 bases between. CDR1 and CDR2 (germline): SGHAT, FQNNGV.

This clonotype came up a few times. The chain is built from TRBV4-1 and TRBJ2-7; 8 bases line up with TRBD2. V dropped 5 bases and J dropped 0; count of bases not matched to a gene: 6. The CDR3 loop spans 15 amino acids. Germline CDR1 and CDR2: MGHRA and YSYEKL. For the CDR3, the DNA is TGCGCCAGCAGCAAGACTAGCGAACACTCCTACGAGCAGTACTTC. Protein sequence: CASSKTSEHSYEQYF.

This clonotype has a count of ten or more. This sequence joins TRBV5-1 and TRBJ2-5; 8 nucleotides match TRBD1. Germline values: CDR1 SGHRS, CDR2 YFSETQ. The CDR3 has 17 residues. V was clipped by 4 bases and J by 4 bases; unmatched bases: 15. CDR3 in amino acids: CASSLFQTTGGRETQYF. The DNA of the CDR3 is TGCGCCAGCAGCCTGTTCCAAACTACAGGGGGAAGAGAGACCCAGTACTTC.

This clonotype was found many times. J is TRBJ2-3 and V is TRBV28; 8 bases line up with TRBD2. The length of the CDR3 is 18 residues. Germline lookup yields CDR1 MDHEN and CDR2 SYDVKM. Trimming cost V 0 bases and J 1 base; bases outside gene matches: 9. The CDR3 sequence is CASSLWAGGPLGTDTQYF. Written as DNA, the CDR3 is TGTGCCAGCAGTTTATGGGCGGGGGGACCCCTGGGCACAGATACGCAGTATTTT.

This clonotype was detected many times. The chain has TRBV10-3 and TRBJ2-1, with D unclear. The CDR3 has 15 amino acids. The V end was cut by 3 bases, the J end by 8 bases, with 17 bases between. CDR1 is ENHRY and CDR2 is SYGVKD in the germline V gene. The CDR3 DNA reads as TGTGCCATCAGTGATCGGATCGGTGGAACCGATGAGCAGTTCTTC. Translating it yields CAISDRIGGTDEQFF.

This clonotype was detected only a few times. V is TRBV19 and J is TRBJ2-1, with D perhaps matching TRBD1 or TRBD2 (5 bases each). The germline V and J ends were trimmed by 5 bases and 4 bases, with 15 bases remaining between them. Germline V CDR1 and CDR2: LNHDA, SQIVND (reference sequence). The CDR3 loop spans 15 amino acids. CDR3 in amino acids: CASSHPGPSYNEQFF. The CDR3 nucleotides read TGTGCCAGTAGTCACCCGGGACCCTCTTACAATGAGCAGTTCTTC. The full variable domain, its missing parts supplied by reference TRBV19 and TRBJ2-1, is DGGITQSPKYLFRKEGQNVTLSCEQNLNHDAMYWYRQDPGQGLRLIYYSQIVNDFQKGDIAEGYSVSREKKESFPLTVTSAQKNPTAFYLCASSHPGPSYNEQFFGPGTRLTVL.

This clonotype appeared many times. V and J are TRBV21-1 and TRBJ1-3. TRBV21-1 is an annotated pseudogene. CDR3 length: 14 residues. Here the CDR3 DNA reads TGTGCCAGCATAAGCCCGAACTCTGGAAACACCATATATTTT. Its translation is CASISPNSGNTIYF.

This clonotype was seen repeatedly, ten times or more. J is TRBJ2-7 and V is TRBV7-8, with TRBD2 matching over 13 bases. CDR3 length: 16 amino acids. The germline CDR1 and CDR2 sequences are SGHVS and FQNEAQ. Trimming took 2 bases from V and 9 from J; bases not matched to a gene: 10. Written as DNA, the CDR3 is TGTGCCAGCAGCTTAAGTCGGACTAGCGGGAGAGGGGGGCAGTACTTC. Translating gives CASSLSRTSGRGGQYF.

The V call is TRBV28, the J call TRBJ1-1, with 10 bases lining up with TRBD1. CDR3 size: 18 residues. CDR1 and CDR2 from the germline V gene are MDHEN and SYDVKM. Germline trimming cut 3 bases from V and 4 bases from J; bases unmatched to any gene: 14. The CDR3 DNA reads TGTGCCAGCAGTTTCGCGCTATGGGACAGGGGTTTAGGCACTGAAGCTTTCTTT. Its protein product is CASSFALWDRGLGTEAFF.

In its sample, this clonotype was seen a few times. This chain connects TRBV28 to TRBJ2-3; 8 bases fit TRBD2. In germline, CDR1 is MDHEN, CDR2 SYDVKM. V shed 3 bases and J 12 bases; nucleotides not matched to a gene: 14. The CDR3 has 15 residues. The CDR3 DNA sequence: TGTGCCAGCAGTTTTATTCGTCGGGGGGGCCGACCTCAGTATTTT. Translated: CASSFIRRGGRPQYF.

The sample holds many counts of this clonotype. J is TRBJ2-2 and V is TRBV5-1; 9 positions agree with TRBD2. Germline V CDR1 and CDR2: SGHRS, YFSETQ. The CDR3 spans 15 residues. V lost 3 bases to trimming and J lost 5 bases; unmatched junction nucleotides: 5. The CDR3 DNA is TGCGCCAGCAGCTCGTTAGCGGGAGATACCGGGGAGCTGTTTTTT. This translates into CASSSLAGDTGELFF.